This entry lists 29 T cell receptor beta chains sequenced from one sample in a study of cytomegalovirus exposure and HLA in healthy donors. In the PCR, 60 Vbeta and 13 Jbeta primers were used. Some clones are missing from TCRdb's copy, which holds only in-frame ones; the method was immunoSEQ multiplex PCR. The sample yields about 200,000 clones, of which the top ten take up almost 6.5%. Material for sequencing was PBMCs. Source of these receptors: a man aged 25 to 45 in good health and CMV-seronegative.

This chain uses TRBV6-6 with TRBJ2-3, with a weak D call TRBD2 (7 bases). CDR3 length: 16 amino acids. Germline assignment: CDR1 MNHNY and CDR2 SVGAGI (reference sequence). V was pared by 0 bases and J by 4 bases, with 14 bases between. The CDR3 spells CASSYSRGAVADTQYF. The CDR3, as DNA: TGTGCCAGCAGTTACTCTCGGGGGGCCGTGGCAGATACGCAGTATTTT.

Of note for this clone: This sample also contains other DNA sequences that code for the same CDR3. The rearrangement joins TRBV6-5 to TRBJ2-7; 11 nucleotides agree with TRBD1. The CDR3 runs 15 residues. The V segment lost 0 bases and the J segment 3 bases; nucleotides outside the gene matches: 1. CDR1 is MNHEY and CDR2 is SVGAGI in the germline V gene. CDR3 amino acids: CASSYSGTGGYEQYF. CDR3 DNA: TGTGCCAGCAGTTACTCAGGGACAGGGGGCTACGAGCAGTACTTC.

This chain joins TRBV7-9 and TRBJ2-7; 10 positions agree with TRBD1. V lost 5 bases to trimming and J lost 2 bases; unmatched junction nucleotides: 3. This CDR3 comprises 14 residues. Germline V CDR1 and CDR2: SEHNR, FQNEAQ (reference sequence). The CDR3 DNA sequence: TGTGCCAGCAGCACGGACAGGGGGACCTACGAGCAGTACTTC. Translating gives CASSTDRGTYEQYF.

The rearrangement uses TRBV14 and TRBJ2-1, with D perhaps matching TRBD2 (5 bases). Germline V gene sequence: CDR1 SGHDN, CDR2 FVKESK. With 1 base removed from V and 3 bases from J, the gap between germline ends came to 13 bases. CDR3 size: 16 residues. This chain's CDR3 is CASSQGERAGYNEQFF. CDR3 nucleotide sequence: TGTGCCAGCAGCCAAGGGGAGCGCGCGGGCTACAATGAGCAGTTCTTC. Combining the CDR3 with reference TRBV14 and TRBJ2-1 gives the whole variable domain EAGVTQFPSHSVIEKGQTVTLRCDPISGHDNLYWYRRVMGKEIKFLLHFVKESKQDESGMPNNRFLAERTGGTYSTLKVQPAELEDSGVYFCASSQGERAGYNEQFFGPGTRLTVL.

The rearrangement links TRBV10-2 to TRBJ2-7; 7 nucleotides align to TRBD2. Losses at the gene ends were 5 bases for V and 2 bases for J; bases not matched to a gene: 9. Germline V gene data show CDR1 as WSHSY and CDR2 as SAAADI. The CDR3 is made up of 15 amino acids. Here the CDR3 DNA reads TGCGCCAGCAGTCGATCGGGACTATCAGCCTACGAGCAGTACTTC. It translates to CASSRSGLSAYEQYF.

The chain joins TRBV7-2 to TRBJ1-5, with 8 bases fitting TRBD1. CDR1 is SGHTA and CDR2 is FQGNSA in the germline V gene. The ends lost 5 bases at V and 0 bases at J; junction bases unmatched: 9. The CDR3 totals 17 residues. The CDR3 bases are TGTGCCAGCAGCACCGGGACAGGACTCTTTAGCAATCAGCCCCAGCATTTT. Its protein is CASSTGTGLFSNQPQHF.

The chain employs TRBV11-3 and TRBJ1-1, with a tentative D call TRBD1 (6 bases). V dropped 5 bases and J dropped 1 base, with 14 bases sitting between them. The CDR3 consists of 15 residues. The V gene's germline CDR1 is SGHNT and CDR2 YENEEA. As DNA, the CDR3 is TGTGCCAGCAGCGCCCTAGGGGGTCCGAACACTGAAGCTTTCTTT. The encoded protein is CASSALGGPNTEAFF.

J is TRBJ2-2 and V is TRBV19, with a tentative D call TRBD1 (5 bases). The CDR3 extends over 15 amino acids. CDR1 is LNHDA, CDR2 SQIVND, per germline (reference sequence). Trimming removed 6 bases from V and 3 bases from J, with 14 bases in between. CDR3 coding DNA: TGTGCCAGTAGGTGGGCCAGGGCTTACACCGGGGAGCTGTTTTTT. Protein product: CASRWARAYTGELFF.

V gene TRBV5-1 combines with J gene TRBJ2-1; the D gene is possibly TRBD2 (5 bases). V gave up 0 bases and J gave up 0 bases, with 10 bases separating them. Germline CDR1 is SGHRS and CDR2 is YFSETQ. The CDR3 has 16 residues. The CDR3 DNA is TGCGCCAGCAGCTTGGGACTAACCCTCTCCTACAATGAGCAGTTCTTC. Protein sequence: CASSLGLTLSYNEQFF.

This chain links TRBV7-3 with TRBJ2-5; 7 positions match TRBD1. Germline V CDR1 and CDR2: SGHTA, FQGTGA. The CDR3 has 15 amino acids. V trimming: 5 bases; J trimming: 3 bases; junction bases outside the gene matches: 9. In nucleotides, the CDR3 is TGTGCCAGCAGCCAGTACTCGACAGGGAAAGAGACCCAGTACTTC. Its translation is CASSQYSTGKETQYF.

The chain recombines TRBV19 with TRBJ2-7; TRBD2 might be the D (6 bases). The CDR3 is made up of 16 amino acids. The germline gives CDR1 LNHDA, CDR2 SQIVND (reference sequence). V was trimmed by 3 bases and J by 5 bases, leaving 20 bases between them. CDR3 in DNA: TGTGCCAGTAGTATTTTGGAGGGTTCTAGCATCCACGAGCAGTACTTC. It specifies CASSILEGSSIHEQYF.

This chain connects TRBV5-1 to TRBJ2-7; the D is unclear. Germline V gene data show CDR1 as SGHRS and CDR2 as YFSETQ. The CDR3 length is 16 residues. Trimming stripped 4 bases from V and 0 bases from J, with 17 bases between. CDR3 residues: CASSLDAHSGSYEQYF. The CDR3 bases are TGCGCCAGCAGCCTCGATGCGCATTCCGGCTCCTACGAGCAGTACTTC.

The rearrangement joins TRBV27 to TRBJ2-7, with 9 nucleotides matching TRBD2. Germline CDR1 is MNHEY and CDR2 is SMNVEV (reference sequence). V gave up 5 bases and J gave up 4 bases; unmatched junction bases: 15. This CDR3 comprises 17 residues. The CDR3, as DNA: TGTGCCAGCAGTCTCGCGGGAGGGCCGACAACGGGATACGAGCAGTACTTC. Translated: CASSLAGGPTTGYEQYF.

The J gene is TRBJ2-2, the V gene TRBV6-6, with D possibly being TRBD1 (5 bases). Germline V lookup: CDR1 MNHNY, CDR2 SVGAGI (reference sequence). The CDR3 consists of 14 residues. Trimming stripped 4 bases from V and 6 bases from J, with 12 bases between. The CDR3 sequence: CASSLGQVAGELFF. CDR3 DNA sequence: TGTGCCAGCAGTTTGGGGCAGGTCGCCGGGGAGCTGTTTTTT.

The gene calls are TRBV7-9 and TRBJ1-5; perhaps TRBD1 as D (6 bases). From germline, CDR1 is SEHNR and CDR2 FQNEAQ (reference sequence). Between the trimmed V and J ends, which lost 1 base and 6 bases, there was a span of 19 bases. The CDR3 spans 17 residues. CDR3: CASSLDITGSGTQPQHF. The CDR3 region has the DNA TGTGCCAGCAGCTTAGATATTACAGGGTCGGGTACTCAGCCCCAGCATTTT. Drawing the rest from reference TRBV7-9 and TRBJ1-5, the complete variable domain is DTGVSQNPRHKITKRGQNVTFRCDPISEHNRLYWYRQTLGQGPEFLTYFQNEAQLEKSRLLSDRFSAERPKGSFSTLEIQRTEQGDSAMYLCASSLDITGSGTQPQHFGDGTRLSIL.

J is TRBJ2-5 and V is TRBV9, with TRBD2 matching over 11 bases. The CDR3 has 16 residues. CDR1 SGDLS and CDR2 YYNGEE come from the germline V gene. V trimming: 0 bases; J trimming: 3 bases; junction bases outside the gene matches: 4. This CDR3 reads CASSVGLAGGKETQYF. As DNA, the CDR3 is TGTGCCAGCAGCGTAGGGTTAGCGGGGGGGAAAGAGACCCAGTACTTC.

The rearrangement links TRBV18 to TRBJ2-7, with a tentative D call TRBD1 (6 bases). Germline V gene sequence: CDR1 KGHSH, CDR2 LQKENI. The CDR3 spans 15 residues. V was pared by 6 bases and J by 3 bases, with 18 bases between. CDR3 nucleotides: TGTGCCAGCTCGCCTCCGGGACAACCGAACTACGAGCAGTACTTC. This translates into CASSPPGQPNYEQYF.

The chain couples TRBV7-2 to TRBJ2-7; D possibly corresponds to TRBD2 (7 bases). CDR1 and CDR2 from the germline V gene are SGHTA and FQGNSA. V lost 3 bases and J lost 4, with 13 bases in between. This CDR3 contains 14 residues. The DNA of the CDR3 is TGTGCCAGCAGCTTCGACGGGGGGCCTTACGAGCAGTACTTC. Encoded protein: CASSFDGGPYEQYF.

The chain recombines TRBV5-1 with TRBJ2-2; possible D gene TRBD1, 6 bases. V shed 1 base and J shed 5 bases, with 12 bases lying between them. The CDR3 has 15 residues. The germline V gene encodes CDR1 SGHRS and CDR2 YFSETQ. CDR3 loop: CASSLRGKDTGELFF. The CDR3 DNA is TGCGCCAGCAGCTTGAGGGGGAAGGATACCGGGGAGCTGTTTTTT.

The chain combines TRBV7-9 with TRBJ1-1, with D perhaps matching TRBD1 (6 bases). The germline V gene has CDR1 SEHNR and CDR2 FQNEAQ (reference sequence). This CDR3 contains 15 residues. The germline V and J ends were trimmed by 5 bases and 1 base, with 14 bases remaining between them. The CDR3 bases are TGTGCCAGCAGCCCGGAACAGGGACCGAACACTGAAGCTTTCTTT. This translates into CASSPEQGPNTEAFF.

V usage is TRBV4-1 and J usage is TRBJ1-2; D possibly corresponds to TRBD1 (5 bases). The V gene lost 1 base and the J gene lost 3 bases, with 9 bases spanning the gap. Germline V gene sequence: CDR1 MGHRA, CDR2 YSYEKL. The CDR3 consists of 14 residues. The CDR3 loop is CASSQGRVDYGYTF. CDR3 coding DNA: TGCGCCAGCAGCCAAGGCAGGGTCGACTATGGCTACACCTTC.

V and J are TRBV11-3 and TRBJ2-3, with D tentatively TRBD1 (6 bases). Per the germline V gene, CDR1 is SGHNT and CDR2 is YENEEA. V shed 5 bases and J shed 2 bases, with 11 bases lying between them. This CDR3 has 14 residues. In nucleotides, the CDR3 is TGTGCCAGCAGCCTAACAGGGTTCACAGATACGCAGTATTTT. It translates to CASSLTGFTDTQYF.

The V gene is TRBV27, the J gene TRBJ1-6; 9 positions match TRBD1. This CDR3 region has 15 residues. Germline V gene sequence: CDR1 MNHEY, CDR2 SMNVEV (reference sequence). The V segment lost 6 bases and the J segment 0 bases; nucleotides outside the gene matches: 0. In DNA, the CDR3 is TGTGCCAGCAGACAGGGGGCCTCCTATAATTCACCCCTCCACTTT. As protein: CASRQGASYNSPLHF.

CDR3 nucleotide sequence: TGTGCCTGGAGTGAAAGGGGGGGATTCACCATATATTTT. The encoded protein is CAWSERGGFTIYF. The rearrangement joins TRBV30 to TRBJ1-3; possibly TRBD1 for D (6 bases). V was cut by 1 base and J by 9 bases, with 13 bases left in between. The CDR3 is 13 residues long. From germline, CDR1 is GTSNPN and CDR2 SVGIG (reference sequence).

This chain uses TRBV11-3 with TRBJ2-3; D is unresolved. The V gene's germline CDR1 is SGHNT and CDR2 YENEEA. The CDR3 has 13 residues. Trimming cost V 4 bases and J 0 bases, with 5 bases left between them. For the CDR3, the DNA is TGTGCCAGCAGCTCCTACAGCACAGATACGCAGTATTTT. Protein sequence: CASSSYSTDTQYF.

In regard to this clone: One junction end does not reproduce the germline sequence, and a read error may be involved. The rearrangement joins TRBV4-3 to TRBJ1-6; 7 positions match TRBD1. From germline, CDR1 is LGHNA and CDR2 YSLEER. This CDR3 region has 16 residues. The CDR3 is CASSQETGSSNSPLHF. CDR3 nucleotides: TGCGCCAGCAGCCAAGAGACAGGGTCCTCTAATTCACCCCTCCACTTT.

This sequence joins TRBV27 and TRBJ2-7; 7 bases are shared with TRBD1. Losses at the gene ends were 5 bases for V and 6 bases for J; bases not matched to a gene: 13. Germline V gene sequence: CDR1 MNHEY, CDR2 SMNVEV (reference sequence). This CDR3 is built from 15 residues. This chain's CDR3 is CASSPVGTAKGEQYF. CDR3 in DNA: TGTGCCAGCAGTCCGGTTGGGACAGCTAAGGGCGAGCAGTACTTC.

The chain links TRBV7-8 to TRBJ2-7; 7 bases are a match to TRBD2. This CDR3 has 16 residues. J was trimmed by 2 bases and V by 0 bases; bases with no gene match: 7. Germline CDR1 is SGHVS and CDR2 is FQNEAQ. This chain's CDR3 is CASSLARAGRAYEQYF. Here the CDR3 DNA reads TGTGCCAGCAGCTTAGCGAGGGCAGGGAGGGCCTACGAGCAGTACTTC.

The chain employs TRBV7-2 and TRBJ1-3, with D possibly TRBD1 on 6 matching bases. V was clipped by 7 bases and J by 4 bases, with 17 bases between them. Germline V gene data show CDR1 as SGHTA and CDR2 as FQGNSA. The CDR3 sequence is 15 residues long. In DNA, the CDR3 is TGTGCCAGCACCGACAACAGGGCGGCCGGAAACACCATATATTTT. Its protein product is CASTDNRAAGNTIYF.